Listed here are 14 T cell receptor beta chains from one sample, sequenced in a study of somatic mutations in cytotoxic T cells in rheumatoid arthritis. The assay was immunoSEQ multiplex PCR, and TCRdb's table has in-frame clones only and misses some. The sample yields roughly 9,800 clones, more than 75% seen once. The sample comprised CD8+ T cells sorted from blood. The receptors were gathered from an adult with rheumatoid arthritis.

This chain uses TRBV30 with TRBJ2-7; 7 bases are shared with TRBD1. Germline V CDR1 and CDR2: GTSNPN, SVGIG (reference sequence). The CDR3 length is 14 residues. The junction had 8 bases not matched to a gene; V was cut back by 2 bases and J by 4 bases. The CDR3 DNA sequence: TGTGCCTGGAGTCCCGATGCAGGGGGATACGAGCAGTACTTC. The encoded protein is CAWSPDAGGYEQYF.

The V call is TRBV10-1, the J call TRBJ2-5; 7 nucleotides align to TRBD1. The CDR3 has 15 residues. Germline CDR1 and CDR2: WNHNN and SYGVQD (reference sequence). V shed 7 bases and J 2 bases; nucleotides not matched to a gene: 10. In DNA, the CDR3 is TGCGCCAGCACCCACCGACAGGGTCCGCAAGAGACCCAGTACTTC. Translating it yields CASTHRQGPQETQYF.

V is TRBV9 and J is TRBJ2-1; D tentatively reads TRBD1 or TRBD2 (5 bases each). The CDR3 consists of 16 residues. CDR1 and CDR2 from the germline V gene are SGDLS and YYNGEE. V was pared by 3 bases and J by 9 bases, with 22 bases between. The DNA of the CDR3 is TGTGCCAGCAGCGCATCCGGGACCCGGGTGGTCAGTGAGCAGTTCTTC. It is translated as CASSASGTRVVSEQFF.

A few counts support this clone. The gene calls are TRBV6-5 and TRBJ2-7; D may correspond to TRBD1 or TRBD2 (6 bases each). CDR1 MNHEY and CDR2 SVGAGI come from the germline V gene. V shed 2 bases and J shed 4 bases, with 12 bases lying between them. The CDR3 length is 14 residues. CDR3 amino acids: CASSYARGVYEQYF. CDR3 bases: TGTGCCAGCAGTTACGCTAGGGGGGTGTACGAGCAGTACTTC.

The chain employs TRBV10-3 and TRBJ2-1, with D uncertain. The germline CDR1 and CDR2 sequences are ENHRY and SYGVKD. The length of the CDR3 is 12 residues. Trimming took 0 bases from V and 8 from J, leaving 5 bases between them. CDR3 in amino acids: CAISESNYEQFF. The CDR3, as DNA: TGTGCCATCAGTGAGTCTAATTATGAGCAGTTCTTC.

The gene calls are TRBV2 and TRBJ2-5; TRBD1 matches 10 bases. Unmatched junction bases numbered 5, after V lost 5 bases and J lost 2 bases. The germline CDR1 and CDR2 sequences are SNHLY and FYNNEI. The CDR3 is 15 amino acids. The chain's CDR3 is CASSPQDRGQETQYF. CDR3 bases: TGTGCCAGCAGTCCTCAGGACAGGGGGCAAGAGACCCAGTACTTC. The full variable domain, with the rest looked up from reference TRBV2 and TRBJ2-5, is EPEVTQTPSHQVTQMGQEVILRCVPISNHLYFYWYRQILGQKVEFLVSFYNNEISEKSEIFDDQFSVERPDGSNFTLKIRSTKLEDSAMYFCASSPQDRGQETQYFGPGTRLLVL.

Only a few counts were recorded for this clone. V usage is TRBV19 and J usage is TRBJ1-5; 8 bases agree with TRBD1. The CDR3 loop spans 15 amino acids. Trimming removed 1 base from V and 6 bases from J; junction bases left unmatched: 5. Germline-derived CDR1 and CDR2 are LNHDA and SQIVND (reference sequence). CDR3 protein: CASSIVQGAFQPQHF. The CDR3 bases are TGTGCCAGTAGTATAGTCCAGGGGGCCTTTCAGCCCCAGCATTTT.

The rearrangement joins TRBV5-6 to TRBJ2-7, with D maybe TRBD2 (5 bases). The length of the CDR3 is 16 residues. Germline lookup yields CDR1 SGHDT and CDR2 YYEEEE. V lost 0 bases and J lost 0, with 13 bases in between. As DNA, the CDR3 is TGTGCCAGCAGCTTGGGAGGGCGGTTCAGCTCCTACGAGCAGTACTTC. Translation gives CASSLGGRFSSYEQYF.

V usage is TRBV30 and J usage is TRBJ2-1; 10 nucleotides match TRBD1. With 2 bases clipped from V and 5 bases from J, the junction kept 3 bases outside the gene matches. Per germline, CDR1 GTSNPN and CDR2 SVGIG (reference sequence). This CDR3 is 14 amino acids long. The CDR3 region has the DNA TGTGCCTGGAGTTGGGGGACAGGGGACAATGAGCAGTTCTTC. It yields the protein CAWSWGTGDNEQFF.

V gene TRBV14 combines with J gene TRBJ2-7; D call uncertain. Per germline, CDR1 SGHDN and CDR2 FVKESK. The CDR3 contains 13 residues. V dropped 1 base and J dropped 5 bases, with 9 bases sitting between them. The CDR3 spells CASSQVFIHEQYF. In DNA form, the CDR3 reads TGTGCCAGCAGCCAAGTTTTTATCCACGAGCAGTACTTC. Full variable domain (rest looked up from reference TRBV14 and TRBJ2-7): EAGVTQFPSHSVIEKGQTVTLRCDPISGHDNLYWYRRVMGKEIKFLLHFVKESKQDESGMPNNRFLAERTGGTYSTLKVQPAELEDSGVYFCASSQVFIHEQYFGPGTRLTVT.

V is TRBV5-4 and J is TRBJ2-7, with 8 bases matching TRBD1. The V segment lost 2 bases and the J segment 0 bases; nucleotides outside the gene matches: 4. Per germline, CDR1 SGHNT and CDR2 YYREEE (reference sequence). The CDR3 spans 15 residues. CDR3 in amino acids: CASSFKGTGSYEQYF. The CDR3 DNA sequence: TGTGCCAGCAGCTTTAAGGGGACAGGCTCCTACGAGCAGTACTTC. Full variable domain (remainder filled in from reference TRBV5-4 and TRBJ2-7): ETGVTQSPTHLIKTRGQQVTLRCSSQSGHNTVSWYQQALGQGPQFIFQYYREEENGRGNFPPRFSGLQFPNYSSELNVNALELDDSALYLCASSFKGTGSYEQYFGPGTRLTVT.

This chain joins TRBV9 and TRBJ2-2, with D tentatively TRBD2 (5 bases). V was clipped by 0 bases and J by 1 base, with 7 bases between them. Per germline, CDR1 SGDLS and CDR2 YYNGEE. The CDR3 is 15 amino acids. CDR3 sequence reads: CASSVGAGNTGELFF. CDR3 bases: TGTGCCAGCAGCGTAGGGGCGGGGAACACCGGGGAGCTGTTTTTT.

V usage is TRBV9 and J usage is TRBJ2-1, with D possibly TRBD1 on 5 matching bases. The CDR3 covers 13 residues. Germline lookup yields CDR1 SGDLS and CDR2 YYNGEE. Trimming stripped 0 bases from V and 7 bases from J, with 8 bases between. This CDR3 reads CASSVEGDNEQFF. CDR3 nucleotide sequence: TGTGCCAGCAGCGTAGAAGGGGATAATGAGCAGTTCTTC.

This chain joins TRBV2 and TRBJ2-2, with a weak D call TRBD2 (5 bases). Germline CDR1 reads SNHLY; CDR2 reads FYNNEI. The CDR3 runs to 14 residues. With 6 bases removed from V and 5 bases from J, the gap between germline ends came to 13 bases. In nucleotides, the CDR3 is TGTGCCAGCAGGGACGAGAGGGATACCGGGGAGCTGTTTTTT. Translation: CASRDERDTGELFF.